The rows below give T cell receptor beta chains drawn from one sample of a study of T cell responses to AZD1222 COVID-19 vaccine. The method was immunoSEQ multiplex PCR; TCRdb's version includes in-frame clones alone and lacks a portion of them. The sample has roughly 200,000 clones; 80% to 95% are singletons. The source was peripheral blood, collected 28 days after the second AZD1222 dose. The receptors were gathered from an adult who received the AZD1222 COVID-19 vaccine. Both conserved end residues are part of each CDR3. A D gene is named only where the DNA matches it firmly. Some rows mark clone size as missing; the rest say once, few, many or name a class of expanded clone.

j_gene: TRBJ1-1; len: 14; abundance: .; d_gene: .; v_gene: TRBV6-5; CDR3nt: TGTGCCAGCAGCTCAGGGAGTCTGAACACTGAAGCTTTCTTT; CDR3aa: CASSSGSLNTEAFF
j_gene: TRBJ1-2; len: 14; abundance: once; d_gene: TRBD1; v_gene: TRBV2; CDR3nt: TGTGCCAGCAGGCCACAGGGGGCAACGGAAGGCTACACCTTC; CDR3aa: CASRPQGATEGYTF
j_gene: TRBJ2-4; len: 16; abundance: .; d_gene: TRBD2; v_gene: TRBV4-2; CDR3nt: TGTGCCAGCAGCCACCCTGGGACTAGCGGGGGAAACATTCAGTACTTC; CDR3aa: CASSHPGTSGGNIQYF
j_gene: TRBJ1-1; len: 14; abundance: .; d_gene: .; v_gene: TRBV6-5; CDR3nt: TGTGCCAGCAGTTACGTAGCCTTGAACACTGAAGCTTTCTTT; CDR3aa: CASSYVALNTEAFF
j_gene: TRBJ2-3; len: 15; abundance: .; d_gene: .; v_gene: TRBV5-1; CDR3nt: TGCGCCAGCAGCCCGAGGTCGCGGGACACAGATACGCAGTATTTT; CDR3aa: CASSPRSRDTDTQYF
j_gene: TRBJ1-2; len: 15; abundance: .; d_gene: .; v_gene: TRBV9; CDR3nt: TGTGCCAGCAGCCCGGAAACGGGGGTCAGGTATGGCTACACCTTC; CDR3aa: CASSPETGVRYGYTF
j_gene: TRBJ2-1; len: 16; abundance: .; d_gene: TRBD2; v_gene: TRBV7-2; CDR3nt: TGTGCCAGCAGCTTACCCCGGACTAGCGGGTTAAATGAGCAGTTCTTC; CDR3aa: CASSLPRTSGLNEQFF
j_gene: TRBJ2-7; len: 13; abundance: .; d_gene: .; v_gene: TRBV11-3; CDR3nt: TGTGCCAGCAGCTTAGTCAGTCCGTACGAGCAGTACTTC; CDR3aa: CASSLVSPYEQYF
j_gene: TRBJ1-5; len: 13; abundance: .; d_gene: .; v_gene: TRBV5-4; CDR3nt: TGTGCCAGCAGCTTGGACGCGAATCAGCCCCAGCATTTT; CDR3aa: CASSLDANQPQHF
j_gene: TRBJ2-6; len: 18; abundance: .; d_gene: .; v_gene: TRBV7-8; CDR3nt: TGTGCCAGCAGCTCCCAGGGTATCCCCCTCTCTGGGGCCAACGTCCTGACTTTC; CDR3aa: CASSSQGIPLSGANVLTF
j_gene: TRBJ2-3; len: 15; abundance: .; d_gene: TRBD2; v_gene: TRBV5-4; CDR3nt: TGTGCCAGCCATCGGACTAGCGGTAGCACAGATACGCAGTATTTT; CDR3aa: CASHRTSGSTDTQYF
j_gene: TRBJ1-6; len: 15; abundance: .; d_gene: .; v_gene: TRBV18; CDR3nt: TGTGCCAGCTCACCACCGGGAGGGGAGAATTCACCCCTCCACTTT; CDR3aa: CASSPPGGENSPLHF
j_gene: TRBJ1-1; len: 15; abundance: .; d_gene: .; v_gene: TRBV5-1; CDR3nt: TGCGCCAGCAGCTTGGAGCAGGGAATGAACACTGAAGCTTTCTTT; CDR3aa: CASSLEQGMNTEAFF
j_gene: TRBJ2-1; len: 14; abundance: .; d_gene: TRBD1; v_gene: TRBV29-1; CDR3nt: TGCAGCGTGGAAGAGGGGGCAGCCCACAATGAGCAGTTCTTC; CDR3aa: CSVEEGAAHNEQFF
j_gene: TRBJ2-1; len: 14; abundance: .; d_gene: TRBD1; v_gene: TRBV28; CDR3nt: TGTGCCAGCATCTCAGGGGGGACAGGCCATGAGCAGTTCTTC; CDR3aa: CASISGGTGHEQFF
j_gene: TRBJ1-5; len: 14; abundance: .; d_gene: .; v_gene: TRBV9; CDR3nt: TGTGCCAGCAGCGTAACCGGGGGGGCAGGTCACCAGCATTTT; CDR3aa: CASSVTGGAGHQHF
j_gene: TRBJ1-5; len: 14; abundance: .; d_gene: .; v_gene: TRBV4-1; CDR3nt: TGCGCCAGCAGCCAGGAGGGCGGAGATCAGCCCCAGCATTTT; CDR3aa: CASSQEGGDQPQHF
j_gene: TRBJ2-7; len: 16; abundance: .; d_gene: .; v_gene: TRBV29-1; CDR3nt: TGCAGCGTTGCCTCAACCCCCGGGACTTCCGCCTACGAGCAGTACTTC; CDR3aa: CSVASTPGTSAYEQYF
j_gene: TRBJ2-7; len: 15; abundance: .; d_gene: TRBD2; v_gene: TRBV30; CDR3nt: TGTGCCTGGAGGGCAGCGGGAGGGCCGTCCTACGAGCAGTACTTC; CDR3aa: CAWRAAGGPSYEQYF
j_gene: TRBJ2-7; len: 14; abundance: .; d_gene: TRBD1; v_gene: TRBV6-2/TRBV6-3; CDR3nt: TGTGCCAGCAGCCCGGACAGGACAGTCTACGAGCAGTACTTC; CDR3aa: CASSPDRTVYEQYF
j_gene: TRBJ2-7; len: 15; abundance: .; d_gene: .; v_gene: TRBV7-9; CDR3nt: TGTGCCAGCAGCCCGCCTTTAGGATTCTCCTACGAGCAGTACTTC; CDR3aa: CASSPPLGFSYEQYF
j_gene: TRBJ2-5; len: 12; abundance: .; d_gene: .; v_gene: TRBV5-1; CDR3nt: TGCGCCAGCAGCTTGGAGGGAGAGACCCAGTACTTC; CDR3aa: CASSLEGETQYF
j_gene: TRBJ2-1; len: 11; abundance: .; d_gene: .; v_gene: TRBV5-1; CDR3nt: TGCGCCAGCAGCTTGAACTATGAGCAGTTCTTC; CDR3aa: CASSLNYEQFF
j_gene: TRBJ1-2; len: 12; abundance: .; d_gene: .; v_gene: TRBV28; CDR3nt: TGTGCCAGCCGCAGGGTTAGCTATGGCTACACCTTC; CDR3aa: CASRRVSYGYTF
j_gene: TRBJ1-3; len: 14; abundance: .; d_gene: .; v_gene: TRBV9; CDR3nt: TGTGCCAGCAGCGTAGCGAGCTCTGGAAACACCATATATTTT; CDR3aa: CASSVASSGNTIYF
j_gene: TRBJ2-1; len: 17; abundance: once; d_gene: TRBD2; v_gene: TRBV5-1; CDR3nt: TGCGCCAGCAGCTTGGTTCTAGCGGGAGCTACTAACAATGAGCAGTTCTTC; CDR3aa: CASSLVLAGATNNEQFF
j_gene: TRBJ2-6; len: 16; abundance: .; d_gene: .; v_gene: TRBV19; CDR3nt: TGTGCCAGTAGTAGGGACGCCTTCTCTGGGGCCAACGTCCTGACTTTC; CDR3aa: CASSRDAFSGANVLTF
j_gene: TRBJ1-1; len: 15; abundance: .; d_gene: .; v_gene: TRBV4-1; CDR3nt: TGCGCCAGCAGACCTACGGAAGGGGCGCGTACTGAAGCTTTCTTT; CDR3aa: CASRPTEGARTEAFF
j_gene: TRBJ1-3; len: 13; abundance: .; d_gene: .; v_gene: TRBV14; CDR3nt: TGTGCCAGCAGCCGGGGCTCTGGAAACACCATATATTTT; CDR3aa: CASSRGSGNTIYF
j_gene: TRBJ1-5; len: 14; abundance: .; d_gene: .; v_gene: TRBV6-5; CDR3nt: TGTGCCAGCCTTAGACAGGATAGCAATCAGCCCCAGCATTTT; CDR3aa: CASLRQDSNQPQHF
j_gene: TRBJ2-7; len: 13; abundance: .; d_gene: .; v_gene: TRBV6-5; CDR3nt: TGTGCCAGCAGGGATTATTACTCCTACGAGCAGTACTTC; CDR3aa: CASRDYYSYEQYF
j_gene: TRBJ2-1; len: 16; abundance: .; d_gene: TRBD1; v_gene: TRBV7-8; CDR3nt: TGTGCCAGCAGCTTTAACAGGGGGCCTCCCTACAATGAGCAGTTCTTC; CDR3aa: CASSFNRGPPYNEQFF
j_gene: TRBJ1-2; len: 14; abundance: .; d_gene: .; v_gene: TRBV27; CDR3nt: TGTGCCAGCAGAACCAGGCTTGGAAGCTATGGCTACACCTTC; CDR3aa: CASRTRLGSYGYTF
j_gene: TRBJ2-2; len: 15; abundance: few; d_gene: TRBD2; v_gene: TRBV15; CDR3nt: TGTGCCACCAGCAGAAGGGGACTAGCGGTCGGGGAGCTGTTTTTT; CDR3aa: CATSRRGLAVGELFF
j_gene: TRBJ2-1; len: 12; abundance: .; d_gene: .; v_gene: TRBV5-1; CDR3nt: TGCGCCAGCAGCTTGTCTGGGAATGAGCAGTTCTTC; CDR3aa: CASSLSGNEQFF
j_gene: TRBJ1-1; len: 15; abundance: .; d_gene: .; v_gene: TRBV5-1; CDR3nt: TGCGCCAGCAGCTTCAACGTCAGGGGAGGCACTGAAGCTTTCTTT; CDR3aa: CASSFNVRGGTEAFF
j_gene: TRBJ2-7; len: 16; abundance: .; d_gene: TRBD1; v_gene: TRBV5-1; CDR3nt: TGCGCCAGCAGCTTGGCTGGGACAGGGTCTACCTACGAGCAGTACTTC; CDR3aa: CASSLAGTGSTYEQYF
j_gene: TRBJ2-3; len: 13; abundance: once; d_gene: TRBD1; v_gene: TRBV7-2; CDR3nt: TGTGCCAGCCAGACAGGGGGCGGAGATACGCAGTATTTT; CDR3aa: CASQTGGGDTQYF
j_gene: TRBJ2-2; len: 16; abundance: once; d_gene: .; v_gene: TRBV5-1; CDR3nt: TGCGCCAGCAGCTTGGAGATCAGTTCGAACACCGGGGAGCTGTTTTTT; CDR3aa: CASSLEISSNTGELFF
j_gene: TRBJ1-1; len: 15; abundance: .; d_gene: .; v_gene: TRBV28; CDR3nt: TGTGCCAGCACTCCCCTAACAGGCAAACCTACTGAAGCTTTCTTT; CDR3aa: CASTPLTGKPTEAFF